This T cell receptor beta chain was captured in a study of regulatory T cells in long-lasting Graves disease. Time point indicated: persistent/refractory GD, antithyroid drugs over 5 years with positive TRAb. RNA from PBMCs was the source of the TCR library. This CDR3 region has 16 residues. Trimming left V 5 bases short and J 0 bases short, with 16 bases between. Germline V gene data show CDR1 as MDHEN and CDR2 as SYDVKM. This clonotype appeared many times. What it binds is not known. Study-level points and caveats: Among persistent patients, a larger number of public clonotypes were shared (2,741) than among newly diagnosed patients (just over 950).

Relying on iRepertoire HTBI primers and Arm-PCR of CDR3 regions, the team built TCR beta libraries. TCRdb reanalysed the multiplex PCR reads using MiXCR and keeps one entry per CDR3 protein. The sample shows 420,000 or so distinct CDR3 sequences, around a quarter of them seen only once. Sample: peripheral blood mononuclear cells (PBMCs), taken when the disease was refractory, from a patient treated with antithyroid drugs. The sequence derives from a female donor with Graves disease. V gene TRBV28 combines with J gene TRBJ1-1; D might be TRBD1 (5 bases). The CDR3 sequence: CASSPPRGSMNTEAFF. The CDR3, as DNA: TGTGCCAGCAGTCCGCCTCGGGGGTCCATGAACACTGAAGCTTTCTTT.